This T cell receptor beta chain is drawn from a study of vaccination effects on CD4 cells after COVID-19. The data were produced by immunoSEQ multiplex PCR, yet TCRdb's version contains in-frame clones alone and is incomplete. The sample comprises around 50,000 clones, over 60% of which are singletons, and about 4.9% rests with the top ten. Culture lasted under 13 days before CD4+ T cell isolation. This person caught SARS-CoV-2 sometime from March to December 2020, and PCR testing confirmed the infection. The participants, recipients of two vaccine doses, got either BNT162b2 or mRNA-1273. This clone was seen only a few times. Its antigen is still unknown. Source: CD4+ T cells from PBMCs cultured without peptide, taken after COVID-19 vaccination. The origin of this receptor is a human donor who had a prior SARS-CoV-2 infection.

CDR3 sequence reads: CASSLWGDPNNEQFF. CDR3 sequence (DNA): TGTGCCAGCAGCTTGTGGGGGGACCCTAACAATGAGCAGTTCTTC. This chain joins TRBV7-3 and TRBJ2-1; tentative D call: TRBD2 (6 bases). From germline, CDR1 is SGHTA and CDR2 FQGTGA. V lost 3 bases and J lost 5, with 14 bases in between. The CDR3 consists of 15 residues.